A selection of T cell receptor beta chains follows, all from one sample in a study of T cells in Graves' hyperthyroidism and ophthalmopathy. A single record per CDR3 protein comes from TCRdb applying MiXCR to the multiplex PCR reads. Of 160,000 or so distinct CDR3 sequences in the sample, around 8.9% were seen once. The source material was blood. The receptor source for this set is a woman younger than 30 with Graves' hyperthyroidism that later progressed to Graves' ophthalmopathy. Both conserved end residues are part of each CDR3.

v_call cdr3_aa
TRBV5-6 CASSLAGGPGNTEALF
TRBV6-2/TRBV6-3 CASSYRQGAITEAFF
TRBV7-9 CASSLNPGDEQYF
TRBV6-1 CASVGTASGANVLTF
TRBV27 CASKEGTSGIPQYF
TRBV2 CASSEREGGVFGYTF
TRBV5-4 CASSGQGQPPNTIYF
TRBV5-6 CASSGVRSETQYF
TRBV25-1 CASSEGTGDWGGELFF
TRBV7-9 CASSSSGDWLVGYTF
TRBV30 CAWSTRGLGAQVEKLFF
TRBV29-1 CSVAVNEQFF
TRBV9 CASSVAAPGGETQYF
TRBV12-3/TRBV12-4 CASSQTGDRGTEAFF
TRBV20-1 CSARVGGTNTEAFF
TRBV2 CASSGWGHPNYGYTF
TRBV6-2/TRBV6-3 CASSPGTHGETQYF
TRBV29-1 CSVVTGADYEQYF
TRBV29-1 CSVSGGRYDTQYF
TRBV7-9 CASSSPITDYEQYF
TRBV9 CASSDRQGSTDTQYF
TRBV19 CASSIGQLNEKLFF
TRBV20-1 CSARALGTAEETQYF
TRBV2 CASSGDGSNEQFF
TRBV2 CASSEWDRDDYGYTF
TRBV10-2 CASRTGSGAGELFF
TRBV20-1 CSALSGRAYNEQFF
TRBV20-1 CSARDDFATSGGSTYEQYF
TRBV20-1 CSASRTGTEAFF
TRBV10-2 CATRKGRQGGSGANVLTF
TRBV7-9 CASSRPSSGRTTRTDTQYF
TRBV4-1 CASSPGLHNEQFF
TRBV15 CATSRGGQANTEAFF
TRBV10-1 CASSESLWTGATDTQYF
TRBV27 CASSPWTGGNTEAFF
TRBV28 CASRPTRSNQPQHF
TRBV30 CAWSVQGGVDEQFF
TRBV4-1 CARSRDLSYEQYF
TRBV30 CAWSVFTSGGRDTQYF
TRBV6-6 CASSYSFRAGANVLTF
TRBV6-2/TRBV6-3 CASSYSRGGGHSYEQYF
TRBV5-5 CASSFSGMEQFF